This passage covers 5 T cell receptor beta chains from one sample sequenced in a study of blood T cell repertoires in COVID-19. Using immunoSEQ multiplex PCR, the repertoire was profiled, and TCRdb retains in-frame clones only, with some absent. The sample shows hundreds of thousands of clones, approximately 84% of them seen only once. Sequenced material: PBMCs or T cells enriched from blood (not recorded which). Every receptor here comes from a woman between 40 and 55 years old with acute COVID-19.

The chain uses TRBV27 and TRBJ1-1, with unresolved D. The CDR3 is 14 residues long. The germline gives CDR1 MNHEY, CDR2 SMNVEV (reference sequence). Between the trimmed V and J ends, which lost 2 bases and 4 bases, there was a span of 11 bases. CDR3 in amino acids: CASSLLRKPTEAFF. The DNA for the CDR3 is TGTGCCAGCAGTTTACTTCGCAAGCCCACTGAAGCTTTCTTT.

The chain carries TRBV28 and TRBJ2-1; 12 nucleotides agree with TRBD2. Germline trimming cut 5 bases from V and 8 bases from J; bases unmatched to any gene: 4. CDR3 length: 14 amino acids. Germline CDR1 reads MDHEN; CDR2 reads SYDVKM. Here the CDR3 reads CASSRTSGTDEQFF. The CDR3 region has the DNA TGTGCCAGCAGTCGGACTAGCGGGACCGATGAGCAGTTCTTC.

This clone appeared a single time. The chain recombines TRBV11-3 with TRBJ2-7; tentatively, D is TRBD1 (5 bases). V lost 0 bases, J lost 7 bases, and 7 bases lay in between. The CDR3 is 12 residues long. Germline V CDR1 and CDR2: SGHNT, YENEEA. In nucleotides, the CDR3 is TGTGCCAGCAGCTTAGAGGACACTGAGCAGTACTTC. Its translation is CASSLEDTEQYF.

The chain links TRBV3-1 (or the pseudogene TRBV3-2) to TRBJ2-4, with 10 bases matching TRBD2. This CDR3 comprises 15 residues. With 4 bases clipped from V and 9 bases from J, the junction kept 9 bases outside the gene matches. Germline V CDR1 and CDR2: LGHDT, YNNKEL (reference sequence). The CDR3 region has the DNA TGTGCCAGCAGCCCCCTAGCGGGAGAGAAGGGCATTCAGTACTTC. Encoded protein: CASSPLAGEKGIQYF.

V usage is TRBV3-1 (or the pseudogene TRBV3-2) and J usage is TRBJ2-3, with 8 bases identical to TRBD2. The CDR3 spans 14 residues. Germline CDR1 is LGHDT and CDR2 is YNNKEL (reference sequence). V gave up 2 bases and J gave up 7 bases; unmatched junction bases: 5. The CDR3 nucleotides read TGTGCCAGCAGCCAAATAGCGGGACCTTATACGCAGTATTTT. Its protein product is CASSQIAGPYTQYF.